What follows are 4 T cell receptor beta chains derived from one specimen sequenced in a study of blood T cells in healthy people across ages. For the second PCR, which ran for about 6 to 12 cycles, a sample-barcoded 5' primer and a J-beta primer mix were used. TCRdb processed the 5' RACE reads anew with MiXCR; each CDR3 protein has one entry. The sample consists of about 1.8 million distinct CDR3 sequences, 49% of them appearing once. The sample was blood. The receptors shown here come from a woman between 35 and 50 years old in good health.

The J gene is TRBJ2-5, the V gene TRBV7-2, with a weak D call TRBD1 (5 bases). CDR1 SGHTA and CDR2 FQGNSA come from the germline V gene. The CDR3 contains 15 residues. V lost 0 bases to trimming and J lost 0 bases, with 8 bases between them. The CDR3 loop reads CASSLAGLYQETQYF. The CDR3 DNA reads as TGTGCCAGCAGCTTAGCGGGGCTTTACCAAGAGACCCAGTACTTC.

This chain joins TRBV2 and TRBJ2-1; TRBD2 aligns across 12 bases. J gave up 7 bases and V 10 bases, and 5 bases lay outside the gene matches. CDR1 is SNHLY and CDR2 is FYNNEI in the germline V gene. CDR3 length equals 13 residues. CDR3 in DNA: TGTGCCACAAGACTAGCGGGGGTGAATGAGCAGTTCTTC. It translates to CATRLAGVNEQFF.

This clonotype was found a few times. This chain connects TRBV6-5 to TRBJ1-4; TRBD1 is a possible D gene (6 bases). V lost 0 bases to trimming and J lost 6 bases, with 11 bases between them. Germline CDR1 is MNHEY and CDR2 is SVGAGI. CDR3 length: 15 residues. In DNA form, the CDR3 reads TGTGCCAGCAGTTACTCCGGGACACCTGATGAAAAACTGTTTTTT. It encodes CASSYSGTPDEKLFF.

Only a few counts were recorded for this clonotype. The chain is built from TRBV7-2 and TRBJ1-2, with unresolved D. CDR1 SGHTA and CDR2 FQGNSA come from the germline V gene. CDR3 length equals 14 residues. With 1 base removed from V and 2 bases from J, the gap between germline ends came to 8 bases. CDR3 coding DNA: TGTGCCAGCAGCTTAGATTACAGAAACTATGGCTACACCTTC. Translated, it gives CASSLDYRNYGYTF.